The clone carrying this T cell receptor (beta chain) occurred many times. Its target is unknown. Trimming took 9 bases from V and 7 from J, leaving 22 bases between them. The CDR3 extends over 14 amino acids. CDR1 and CDR2 from the germline V gene are MDHEN and SYDVKM. The data were obtained in a study of T cells in Graves' hyperthyroidism and ophthalmopathy. Study-level findings and limits: Also found in blood were most expanded thyroid clonotypes above 0.001.

Template material for amplifying TCR beta CDR3 regions consisted of RNA transcripts. First-round RT-PCR with HTBI primers amplified the TCR CDR3 region. TCRdb independently ran MiXCR on the multiplex PCR reads; one entry per CDR3 protein. The top ten clones hold roughly 19% of a sample with fewer than 450,000 distinct CDR3 sequences, over 12% of them seen once. Individuals with ophthalmopathy presented a Clinical Activity Score of at least 3, a NOSPECS grade of at least 4 and a duration under 3 months. This clonotype was sampled from an older woman with Graves' ophthalmopathy. The specimen sequenced was blood. The chain joins TRBV28 to TRBJ2-7; possible D gene TRBD2, 6 bases. The CDR3 loop is CASSLGGAPREQYF. The CDR3 region has the DNA TGTGCCAGTTCTTTGGGGGGAGCCCCCCGGGAGCAGTACTTC.